This entry lists 5 T cell receptor beta chains sequenced from one sample in a study of cytomegalovirus exposure and HLA in healthy donors. 60 Vbeta and 13 Jbeta primers were used in PCR. Generated by immunoSEQ multiplex PCR, the TCRdb table keeps only in-frame clones and is missing some. The sample records about 100,000 clones, around 74% being singletons. The specimen was PBMCs. These TCRs come from a man aged 35 to 55 in good health and CMV-seropositive.

This chain links TRBV11-3 with TRBJ2-7, with 10 bases that match TRBD1. The germline V gene encodes CDR1 SGHNT and CDR2 YENEEA. The CDR3 is 14 residues long. The V and J ends lost 5 bases and 2 bases, in that order; junction bases with no gene match: 3. This CDR3 is CASSLGTGAYEQYF. For the CDR3, the DNA is TGTGCCAGCAGCCTCGGGACAGGGGCCTACGAGCAGTACTTC. The full variable domain, in which reference TRBV11-3 and TRBJ2-7 provide the parts outside the CDR3, is EAGVVQSPRYKIIEKKQPVAFWCNPISGHNTLYWYLQNLGQGPELLIRYENEEAVDDSQLPKDRFSAERLKGVDSTLKIQPAELGDSAVYLCASSLGTGAYEQYFGPGTRLTVT.

The V call is TRBV6-1, the J call TRBJ2-1; TRBD2 aligns across 12 bases. CDR1 is MNHNS, CDR2 SASEGT, per germline. The CDR3 has 18 residues. V shed 0 bases, J shed 3 bases, and the junction held 6 bases outside the gene matches. The CDR3 DNA reads as TGTGCCAGCAGTGAAGCGGGACTAGCGGGTCAAATCTACAATGAGCAGTTCTTC. Amino acid sequence: CASSEAGLAGQIYNEQFF.

V is TRBV5-1 and J is TRBJ2-3; 13 nucleotides align to TRBD2. Germline CDR1 is SGHRS and CDR2 is YFSETQ. This CDR3 is 15 amino acids long. Trimming cost V 4 bases and J 4 bases; bases outside gene matches: 3. The CDR3 DNA sequence: TGCGCCAGCAGCCATGGGACTAGCGGGGCAGATACGCAGTATTTT. The encoded protein is CASSHGTSGADTQYF.

This rearrangement joins TRBV9 to TRBJ1-1; TRBD1 matches 7 bases. The germline V gene encodes CDR1 SGDLS and CDR2 YYNGEE. The CDR3 spans 19 residues. The V and J ends lost 0 bases and 0 bases, in that order; junction bases with no gene match: 14. In DNA, the CDR3 is TGTGCCAGCAGCGTAGGACCCAACAGGGGAGGAGCCATGAACACTGAAGCTTTCTTT. Its translation is CASSVGPNRGGAMNTEAFF. Variable domain in full (rest from reference TRBV9 and TRBJ1-1): DSGVTQTPKHLITATGQRVTLRCSPRSGDLSVYWYQQSLDQGLQFLIQYYNGEERAKGNILERFSAQQFPDLHSELNLSSLELGDSALYFCASSVGPNRGGAMNTEAFFGQGTRLTVV.

The chain is built from TRBV2 and TRBJ1-1; perhaps TRBD1 as D (5 bases). CDR1 SNHLY and CDR2 FYNNEI come from the germline V gene. The CDR3 loop spans 14 amino acids. The germline V and J ends were trimmed by 6 bases and 1 base, with 12 bases remaining between them. CDR3: CASRAGPGNTEAFF. The CDR3 DNA reads TGTGCCAGCAGGGCGGGGCCGGGGAACACTGAAGCTTTCTTT.